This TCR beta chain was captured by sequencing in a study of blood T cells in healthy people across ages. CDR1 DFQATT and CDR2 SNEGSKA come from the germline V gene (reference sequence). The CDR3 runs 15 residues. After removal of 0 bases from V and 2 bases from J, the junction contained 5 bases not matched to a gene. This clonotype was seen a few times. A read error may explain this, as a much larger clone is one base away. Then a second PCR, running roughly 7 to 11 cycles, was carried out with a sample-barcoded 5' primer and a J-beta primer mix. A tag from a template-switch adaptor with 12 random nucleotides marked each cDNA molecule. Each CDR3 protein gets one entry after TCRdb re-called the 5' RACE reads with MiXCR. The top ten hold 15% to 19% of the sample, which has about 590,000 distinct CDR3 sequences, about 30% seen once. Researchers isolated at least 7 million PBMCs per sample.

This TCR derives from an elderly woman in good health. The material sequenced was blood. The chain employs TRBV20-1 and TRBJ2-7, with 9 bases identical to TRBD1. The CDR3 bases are TGCAGTGCTAGAGATAGGGGGACAGGGCCCTACGAGCAGTACTTC. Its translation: CSARDRGTGPYEQYF.